In this sample, the clone carrying this T cell receptor (beta chain) turned up many times. This specimen belongs to a study of T-cell reconstitution after alpha-beta-depleted transplantation in children. Germline V lookup: CDR1 DFQATT, CDR2 SNEGSKA (reference sequence). There are 11 residues in the CDR3. Deletions cut 2 bases from V and 4 bases from J, with 5 bases between. Unique molecular identifiers were incorporated during preparation of the TCRbeta library. TCRdb re-analysed the PCR reads in MiXCR, keeping a single row per CDR3 protein. The sample lists some 200,000 distinct CDR3 sequences, approximately 9.8% occurring once.

The chain recombines TRBV20-1 with TRBJ2-5; no reliable D call. This sample comprised PBMCs from the stem cell graft donor, obtained from the stem cell graft. The sequence came from a human donor who donated a stem cell graft to a child with SCID. The DNA of the CDR3 is TGCAGTGCTAGACTAGGAGAGACCCAGTACTTC. This codes for CSARLGETQYF.